This T cell receptor (beta chain) was identified in a study of cytomegalovirus exposure and HLA in healthy donors. Study-level information: Most genotyped donors, over 70% of 398, had Caucasian-associated genetic ancestry. Study-wide findings and caveats: About 90% or about 30% of the time was how often most TCR beta V segments were productive, according to an earlier analysis. Accurate prediction of most subjects' HLA-A and HLA-B alleles from TCR beta sequences was reported.

The CDR3 extends over 13 amino acids. V was cut by 7 bases and J by 0 bases, with 12 bases left in between. CDR1 and CDR2 (germline): SQVTM, ANQGSEA. Of note for this clone: The antigen remains unidentified.

Unrecorded immune exposure was likely among donors, who were nominally healthy when sampled. The PCR was carried out with 60 Vbeta primers and 13 Jbeta primers. Some clones are missing from TCRdb's copy, which holds only in-frame ones; the method was immunoSEQ multiplex PCR. The sample lists under 150,000 clones, approximately 80% seen once, with roughly 1.2% in the top ten. The chain carries TRBV29-1 and TRBJ1-2, with D unclear. The TCR originated in a girl aged 2-15 years in good health and CMV-seronegative. The sequencing input was PBMCs. The DNA for the CDR3 is TGCAGCGCCCAGTCCGGGGCTAACTATGGCTACACCTTC. Protein product: CSAQSGANYGYTF.